The present T cell receptor beta chain was sequenced within a study of blood T cell repertoires in COVID-19. About the study: PBMCs, B-cell-depleted T cells, or T cells provided the cDNA or gDNA that made up the material.

Study processing details: Reference gene primer amplification yielded estimated nucleated cell counts. This table comes from immunoSEQ multiplex PCR, and its TCRdb copy is limited to in-frame clones, with some not included. V, J and clone size derive from that table, while D and trimming were established from the DNA sequence. The table shows about 90,000 clones, with more than 80% occurring only once. The CDR3 has 16 amino acids. Germline loops: CDR1 LGHDT, CDR2 YNNKEL (reference sequence). V lost 0 bases to trimming and J lost 0 bases, with 11 bases between them. Specimen: peripheral blood. The origin of this receptor is a woman in her seventies with acute or convalescent COVID-19. The J gene is TRBJ2-5, the V gene TRBV3-1 (or the pseudogene TRBV3-2), with D unclear. CDR3 bases: TGTGCCAGCAGCCAAGACCCAACAGTGTACCAAGAGACCCAGTACTTC. It specifies CASSQDPTVYQETQYF.